This T cell receptor beta chain was sequenced in a study of blood T cells in healthy people across ages. CDR1 and CDR2 from the germline V gene are MNHEY and SVGEGT. The CDR3 totals 13 residues. The V end lost 6 bases, the J end lost 4 bases, and 12 bases lay between the germline ends. Using a J-beta primer mix together with a sample-barcoded 5' primer, a second PCR was run for roughly 6 to 11 cycles. TCRdb fed the 5' RACE reads into MiXCR, producing one record per CDR3 protein. The sample consists of 1.5 million to 2 million distinct CDR3 sequences, about 35% of them appearing once. Per sample, at least 6 micrograms of total RNA were extracted. Findings of the study overall: Per million T cells, TCR beta diversity dropped roughly linearly as age increased.

This clonotype was counted only a few times. Its antigen remains unidentified. This chain uses TRBV6-2 or TRBV6-3 with TRBJ1-1; perhaps TRBD1 as D (6 bases). The specimen was blood. This TCR derives from a woman in her thirties in good health. The CDR3 DNA reads TGTGCCAGCAGCCACAGGGAGTCCACTGAAGCTTTCTTT. Translation gives CASSHRESTEAFF.